One and the same sample provided the 17 T cell receptor beta chains below, sequenced in a study of T cell clonality in common variable immunodeficiency. Study results and caveats: Reportedly, TCR beta sequences from common variable immunodeficiency showed fewer deletions and N-nucleotide insertions.

Profiled with immunoSEQ multiplex PCR; TCRdb holds only in-frame clones, not every one. Recorded here are roughly 34,000 clones, none singletons. Their specific antigens are unknown. The sample taken for sequencing was peripheral blood mononuclear cells. The receptor source for this set is a human donor with common variable immunodeficiency.

This clone was counted at least ten times. The read is 3 residues too short to cover the CDR3 end, so that end is filled in from the germline J gene. V gene TRBV7-8 combines with J gene TRBJ2-1; D unclear. Deletions cut 1 base from V and 2 bases from J, with 12 bases between. The CDR3 length is 16 residues. Germline CDR1 is SGHVS and CDR2 is FQNEAQ. Incomplete CDR3 DNA: TGTGCCAGCAGCTTAGGAAGACTGACCGCCTACAATGAG. Residues: CASSLGRLTAYNE. Given in full, the CDR3 is CASSLGRLTAYNEQFF.

This clone was seen a handful of times. Read sequence stops 3 residues before the CDR3 end, and the germline J gene provides the missing end. This chain joins TRBV30 and TRBJ2-1, with TRBD2 matching over 11 bases. Trimming removed 3 bases from V and 7 bases from J; junction bases left unmatched: 8. This CDR3 comprises 15 residues. Germline values: CDR1 GTSNPN, CDR2 SVGIG (reference sequence). The CDR3: CAWRGLAGGRNEQFF. CDR3 DNA (partial): TGTGCCTGGAGGGGCCTAGCGGGAGGTCGGAATGAG.

There are a few counts of this clone. The read finishes 3 residues shy of the CDR3 end, and the germline J gene is used to complete it. V and J are TRBV20-1 and TRBJ2-5; a possible D gene is TRBD2 (6 bases). The CDR3 length is 12 residues. Trimming shortened V by 3 bases and J by 4 bases, and 9 bases separated the two germline ends. Germline lookup yields CDR1 DFQATT and CDR2 SNEGSKA (reference sequence). CDR3 bases read: TGCAGTGCTAGCGGAGCGGGAGAGACC. Amino acid sequence: CSASGAGET. The whole CDR3 protein reads CSASGAGETQYF.

To note about this clone: The CDR3 end falls 3 residues outside the read, so it is completed with the germline J gene. Distinct nucleotide sequences in the sample also encode this CDR3. The V gene is TRBV7-9, the J gene TRBJ2-5; the D gene is possibly TRBD2 (6 bases). V was trimmed by 0 bases and J by 3 bases, leaving 11 bases between them. Looked up from germline, CDR1 is SEHNR and CDR2 is FQNEAQ (reference sequence). The CDR3 is 15 residues long. The DNA read from the CDR3 is TGTGCCAGCAGCTTAGCGCTGGCTAGCGAAGAGACC. This translates into CASSLALASEET. The complete CDR3 sequence is CASSLALASEETQYF. Complete variable domain (other parts from reference TRBV7-9 and TRBJ2-5): DTGVSQNPRHKITKRGQNVTFRCDPISEHNRLYWYRQTLGQGPEFLTYFQNEAQLEKSRLLSDRFSAERPKGSFSTLEIQRTEQGDSAMYLCASSLALASEETQYFGPGTRLLVL.

This clone was found a few times. Read sequence stops 3 residues before the CDR3 end, and the germline J gene provides the missing end. The rearrangement joins TRBV5-1 to TRBJ2-1; 12 bases match TRBD2. The germline V gene has CDR1 SGHRS and CDR2 YFSETQ. CDR3 size: 14 residues. V dropped 4 bases and J dropped 7; count of bases not matched to a gene: 3. The CDR3 DNA, read in part, is TGCGCCAGCAGCACTAGCGGGAGGTGGAATGAG. This sequence encodes CASSTSGRWNE. The whole CDR3 protein reads CASSTSGRWNEQFF.

This clone was seen a handful of times. The CDR3 end lies 3 residues beyond the end of the read and is filled in from the germline J gene. V is TRBV29-1 and J is TRBJ2-1; D ambiguous. The CDR3 is made up of 11 amino acids. Germline V gene data show CDR1 as SQVTM and CDR2 as ANQGSEA. V shed 4 bases and J shed 3 bases, with 4 bases lying between them. CDR3 residues: CSVVLYNEQFF. The part of the CDR3 DNA that was read is TGCAGCGTTGTACTCTACAATGAG.

Ten or more counts support this clone. The read ends 3 residues early relative to the CDR3; the germline J gene fills the gap. This chain connects TRBV18 to TRBJ1-1; D possibly corresponds to TRBD1 (6 bases). Germline V gives CDR1 KGHSH, CDR2 LQKENI. The CDR3 totals 14 residues. The V end was cut by 4 bases, the J end by 4 bases, with 13 bases between. Incomplete CDR3 DNA: TGTGCCAGCTCACTACTGGACAGACTCACTGAA. This gives the protein CASSLLDRLTE. The whole CDR3 sequence is CASSLLDRLTEAFF.

This clone was detected many times. The read finishes 3 residues shy of the CDR3 end, and the germline J gene is used to complete it. The chain uses TRBV10-3 and TRBJ1-3; 9 nucleotides agree with TRBD1. Germline V lookup: CDR1 ENHRY, CDR2 SYGVKD. This CDR3 has 13 amino acids. V lost 7 bases and J lost 4; bases outside the gene matches: 2. CDR3 amino acids: CAITQGAGNTIYF. The DNA read from the CDR3 is TGTGCCATCACACAGGGGGCAGGAAACACC.

This clone has a count of ten or more. Sequencing ends 3 residues short of the CDR3 end; the germline J gene provides the rest. The rearrangement uses TRBV5-1 and TRBJ1-1; D gene uncertain. The CDR3 is 13 amino acids. V lost 7 bases to trimming and J lost 4 bases, with 14 bases between them. Germline V gene lookup returns CDR1 SGHRS and CDR2 YFSETQ. The CDR3 sequence: CASSRVVGTEAFF. The sequenced CDR3 bases are TGCGCCAGCTCCAGAGTCGTTGGCACTGAA.

This clone has only a few counts. The read ends 3 residues early relative to the CDR3; the germline J gene fills the gap. The J gene is TRBJ1-5, the V gene TRBV19; 8 nucleotides line up with TRBD1. The germline CDR1 and CDR2 sequences are LNHDA and SQIVND (reference sequence). J gave up 0 bases and V 7 bases, and 11 bases lay outside the gene matches. This CDR3 has 17 amino acids. CDR3 DNA (partial): TGTGCCAGTAACAGACAGGGGAGCTACTATAGCAATCAGCCC. Its translation: CASNRQGSYYSNQP. In full, the CDR3 reads CASNRQGSYYSNQPQHF.

Many counts were recorded for this clone. The CDR3 goes on 3 residues after the read ends, and that part is filled in from the germline J gene. This chain joins TRBV7-3 and TRBJ2-5; D remains unclear. CDR1 is SGHTA, CDR2 FQGTGA, per germline. V was pared by 2 bases and J by 2 bases, with 6 bases between. This CDR3 is built from 13 residues. The CDR3 protein is CASSLVQQETQYF. The CDR3 bases that were read are TGTGCCAGCAGCTTAGTTCAGCAAGAGACC. Complete variable domain (other parts from reference TRBV7-3 and TRBJ2-5): GAGVSQTPSNKVTEKGKYVELRCDPISGHTALYWYRQSLGQGPEFLIYFQGTGAADDSGLPNDRFFAVRPEGSVSTLKIQRTERGDSAVYLCASSLVQQETQYFGPGTRLLVL.

This clone was counted between two and nine times. The read terminates 3 residues ahead of where the CDR3 ends, so the germline J gene completes it. The chain recombines TRBV19 with TRBJ2-7, with D maybe TRBD1 (6 bases). Germline V gives CDR1 LNHDA, CDR2 SQIVND (reference sequence). This CDR3 is 15 amino acids long. Between the trimmed V and J ends, which lost 1 base and 2 bases, there was a span of 12 bases. The covered CDR3 bases are TGTGCCAGTAGTATAGTAGGGGACATCACCTACGAG. This sequence encodes CASSIVGDITYE. The CDR3 in full is CASSIVGDITYEQYF.

A word on this clone: The read finishes 3 residues shy of the CDR3 end, and the germline J gene is used to complete it. This sequence joins TRBV11-1 and TRBJ2-7, with D perhaps matching TRBD2 (5 bases). V lost 3 bases, J lost 2 bases, and 11 bases lay in between. The CDR3 has 14 residues. The germline gives CDR1 SGHAT, CDR2 FQDESV (reference sequence). CDR3 DNA (partial): TGTGCCAGCAGCTTTCGGGGATCCACCTACGAG. Amino acid sequence: CASSFRGSTYE. The whole CDR3 protein reads CASSFRGSTYEQYF.

This clone was counted ten times or more. The DNA ends 3 residues before the CDR3 does, and the rest of the CDR3 is filled in from the germline J gene. The V gene is TRBV27, the J gene TRBJ1-6; D unresolved. V was shortened by 4 bases and J by 0 bases, with 10 bases between the two germline ends. This CDR3 spans 16 amino acids. Looked up from germline, CDR1 is MNHEY and CDR2 is SMNVEV (reference sequence). The CDR3 sequence is CASSYTESSYNSPLHF. The covered CDR3 bases are TGTGCCAGCAGTTATACAGAGAGCTCCTATAATTCACCC.

This clone was seen only a few times. The read terminates 3 residues ahead of where the CDR3 ends, so the germline J gene completes it. The V and J genes are TRBV11-3 and TRBJ2-1, with 7 nucleotides matching TRBD2. CDR1 is SGHNT, CDR2 YENEEA, per germline. V shed 5 bases, J shed 5 bases, and the junction held 6 bases outside the gene matches. The CDR3 has 14 amino acids. This CDR3 reads CASSPRLADNEQFF. The sequenced CDR3 bases are TGTGCCAGCAGCCCACGACTAGCTGACAATGAG.

This clone was counted a few times. An end of the junction does not agree with germline; a read error may underlie this. The read halts 3 residues ahead of the CDR3 end, with the missing end drawn from the germline J gene. V usage is TRBV6-2 or TRBV6-3 and J usage is TRBJ2-7; D might be TRBD2 (6 bases). The CDR3 sequence is 13 residues long. From germline, CDR1 is MNHEY and CDR2 SVGEGT. The covered CDR3 bases are TGTGCCTGCAGTAGGGCGGGGATTTACGAG. This sequence encodes CACSRAGIYE. The complete CDR3 reads CACSRAGIYEQYF.

At least ten counts were recorded for this clone. The read terminates 3 residues ahead of where the CDR3 ends, so the germline J gene completes it. V usage is TRBV10-3 and J usage is TRBJ1-6, with 8 nucleotides matching TRBD1. Germline V gives CDR1 ENHRY, CDR2 SYGVKD. This CDR3 region has 14 residues. The ends lost 6 bases at V and 7 bases at J; junction bases unmatched: 5. The DNA read from the CDR3 is TGTGCCATCAGCCGACAGGGGATAAATTCACCC. The encoded protein is CAISRQGINSP. The full CDR3 sequence reads CAISRQGINSPLHF.